This TCR beta chain emerged from a study of blood T cells in healthy people across ages. CDR1 and CDR2 (germline): SGHRS, YFSETQ. The trim removed 4 bases at V and 4 bases at J, leaving 5 bases unmatched. There are 15 residues in the CDR3. Alongside a J-beta primer mix, a sample-barcoded 5' primer served in a second PCR lasting roughly 6 to 12 cycles. TCRdb re-called the 5' RACE reads through MiXCR, storing one row per CDR3 protein. The sample carries 1,300,000 or so distinct CDR3 sequences, 59% recorded once. The sequence derives from a man aged 18 to 29 in good health. This chain links TRBV5-1 with TRBJ2-2; 9 nucleotides align to TRBD2. The sample consisted of blood. The CDR3 here is CASSPMTSGTGELFF. In DNA form, the CDR3 reads TGCGCCAGCAGCCCGATGACTAGCGGCACCGGGGAGCTGTTTTTT.